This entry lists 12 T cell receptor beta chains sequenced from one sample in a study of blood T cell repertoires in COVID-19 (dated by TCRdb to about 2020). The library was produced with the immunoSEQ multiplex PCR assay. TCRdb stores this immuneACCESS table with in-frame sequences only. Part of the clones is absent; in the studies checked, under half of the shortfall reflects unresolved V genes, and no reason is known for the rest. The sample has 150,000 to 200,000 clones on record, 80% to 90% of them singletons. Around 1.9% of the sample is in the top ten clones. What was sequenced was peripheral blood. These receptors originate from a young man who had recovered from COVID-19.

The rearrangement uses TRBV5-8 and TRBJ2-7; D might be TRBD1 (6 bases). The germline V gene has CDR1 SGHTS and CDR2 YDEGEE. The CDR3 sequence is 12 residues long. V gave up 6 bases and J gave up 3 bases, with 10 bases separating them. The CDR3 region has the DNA TGTGCCAGCACAGGACAGAGCTACGAGCAGTACTTC. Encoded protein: CASTGQSYEQYF. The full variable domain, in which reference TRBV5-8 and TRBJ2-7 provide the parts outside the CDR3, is EAGVTQSPTHLIKTRGQQATLRCSPISGHTSVYWYQQALGLGLQFLLWYDEGEERNRGNFPPRFSGRQFPNYSSELNVNALELEDSALYLCASTGQSYEQYFGPGTRLTVT.

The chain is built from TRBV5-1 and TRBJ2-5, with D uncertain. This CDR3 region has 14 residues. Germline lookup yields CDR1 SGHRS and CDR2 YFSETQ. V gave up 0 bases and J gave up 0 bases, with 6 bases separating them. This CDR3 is CASSLVQDQETQYF. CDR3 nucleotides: TGCGCCAGCAGCTTGGTCCAGGACCAAGAGACCCAGTACTTC.

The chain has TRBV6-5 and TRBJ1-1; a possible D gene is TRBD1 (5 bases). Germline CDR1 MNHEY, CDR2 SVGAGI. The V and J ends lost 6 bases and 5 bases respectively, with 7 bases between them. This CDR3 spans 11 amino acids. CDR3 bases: TGTGCCAGCAGGGGGGGGACTGAAGCTTTCTTT. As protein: CASRGGTEAFF.

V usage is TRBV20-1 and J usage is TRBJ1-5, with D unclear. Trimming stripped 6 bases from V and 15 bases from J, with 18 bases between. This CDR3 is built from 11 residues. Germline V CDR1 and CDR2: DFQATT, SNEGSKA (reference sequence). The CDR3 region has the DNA TGCAGTGCCCAAACCAACGGCGGCCGGCATTTT. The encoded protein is CSAQTNGGRHF.

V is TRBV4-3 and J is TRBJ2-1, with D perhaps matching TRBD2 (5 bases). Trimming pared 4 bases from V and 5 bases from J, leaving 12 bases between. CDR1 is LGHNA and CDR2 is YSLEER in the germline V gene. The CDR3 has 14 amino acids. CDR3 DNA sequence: TGCGCCAGCAGCCGAGGGTATCAGGACAATGAGCAGTTCTTC. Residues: CASSRGYQDNEQFF.

The CDR3 is CASSSIQGNEQYF. The CDR3 coding sequence is TGTGCCAGCAGTTCGATTCAGGGCAACGAGCAGTACTTC. The chain employs TRBV6-5 and TRBJ2-7; tentatively, D is TRBD1 (5 bases). CDR1 is MNHEY and CDR2 is SVGAGI in the germline V gene. V was clipped by 4 bases and J by 5 bases, with 12 bases between them. This CDR3 comprises 13 residues.

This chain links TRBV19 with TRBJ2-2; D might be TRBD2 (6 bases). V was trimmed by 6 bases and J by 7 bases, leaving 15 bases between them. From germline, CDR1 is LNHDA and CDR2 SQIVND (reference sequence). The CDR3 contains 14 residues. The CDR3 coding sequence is TGTGCCAGTAGGATCGGGAGAGAAGGCGGGGAGCTGTTTTTT. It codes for CASRIGREGGELFF.

The CDR3 is CASSTGLAGPHSDTQYF. The CDR3 DNA reads as TGTGCCAGCAGCACGGGACTAGCGGGGCCCCATTCAGATACGCAGTATTTT. The chain combines TRBV5-4 with TRBJ2-3, with TRBD2 matching 13 bases. CDR3 length equals 17 residues. Germline-derived CDR1 and CDR2 are SGHNT and YYREEE (reference sequence). Trimming removed 4 bases from V and 4 bases from J; junction bases left unmatched: 9.

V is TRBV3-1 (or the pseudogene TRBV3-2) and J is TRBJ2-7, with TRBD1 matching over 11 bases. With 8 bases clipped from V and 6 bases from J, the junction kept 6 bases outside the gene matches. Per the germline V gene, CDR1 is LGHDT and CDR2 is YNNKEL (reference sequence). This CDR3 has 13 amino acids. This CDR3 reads CASRRTGGLEQYF. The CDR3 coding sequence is TGTGCCAGCCGGAGGACAGGGGGCCTCGAGCAGTACTTC.

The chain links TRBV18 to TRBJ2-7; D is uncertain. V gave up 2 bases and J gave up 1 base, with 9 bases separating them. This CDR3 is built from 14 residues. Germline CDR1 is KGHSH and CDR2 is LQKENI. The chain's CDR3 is CASSPWQESYEQYF. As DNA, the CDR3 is TGTGCCAGCTCACCATGGCAAGAATCCTACGAGCAGTACTTC.

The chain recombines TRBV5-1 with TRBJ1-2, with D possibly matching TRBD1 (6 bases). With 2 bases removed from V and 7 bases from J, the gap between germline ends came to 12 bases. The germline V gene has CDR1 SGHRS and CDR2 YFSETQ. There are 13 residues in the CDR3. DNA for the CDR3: TGCGCCAGCAGCTTAGGGGGATCTGGTGGCTACACCTTC. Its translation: CASSLGGSGGYTF.

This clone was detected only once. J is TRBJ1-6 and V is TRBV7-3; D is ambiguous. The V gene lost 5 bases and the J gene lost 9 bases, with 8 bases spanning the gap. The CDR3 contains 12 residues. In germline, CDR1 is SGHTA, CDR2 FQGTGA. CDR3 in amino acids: CASSAGGSPLHF. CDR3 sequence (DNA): TGTGCCAGCAGCGCGGGAGGTTCACCCCTCCACTTT. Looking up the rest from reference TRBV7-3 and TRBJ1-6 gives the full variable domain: GAGVSQTPSNKVTEKGKYVELRCDPISGHTALYWYRQSLGQGPEFLIYFQGTGAADDSGLPNDRFFAVRPEGSVSTLKIQRTERGDSAVYLCASSAGGSPLHFGNGTRLTVT.